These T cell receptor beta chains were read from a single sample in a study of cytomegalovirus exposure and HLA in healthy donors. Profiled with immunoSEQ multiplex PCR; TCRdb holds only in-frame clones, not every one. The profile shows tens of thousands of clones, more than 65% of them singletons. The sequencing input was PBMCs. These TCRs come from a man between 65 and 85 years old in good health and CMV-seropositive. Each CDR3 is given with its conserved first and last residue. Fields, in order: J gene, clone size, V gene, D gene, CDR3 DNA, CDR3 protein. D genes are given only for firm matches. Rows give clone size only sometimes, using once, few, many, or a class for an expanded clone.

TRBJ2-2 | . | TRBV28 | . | TGTGCCAGCAGTCTACCCCGGCAGGGCGCCGGGGAGCTGTTTTTT | CASSLPRQGAGELFF
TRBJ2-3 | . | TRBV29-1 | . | TGCAGCGTTGCTCGAACCACAATCAGAGATACGCAGTATTTT | CSVARTTIRDTQYF
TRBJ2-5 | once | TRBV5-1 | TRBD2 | TGCGCCAGCAGCCCGGCACAAGCGGGGGCCGAAGGGTCCCAGTACTTC | CASSPAQAGAEGSQYF
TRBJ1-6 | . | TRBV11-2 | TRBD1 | TGTGCCAGCAGCTCCTTAGACCGGGACAGGGGTTCACCCCTCCACTTT | CASSSLDRDRGSPLHF
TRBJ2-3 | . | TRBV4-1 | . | TGCGCCAGCAGCCAACGCGGGAGCACAGATACGCAGTATTTT | CASSQRGSTDTQYF
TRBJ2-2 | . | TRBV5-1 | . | TGCGCCAGCGGCGTGACGGGAGTGACCGGGGAGCTGTTTTTT | CASGVTGVTGELFF
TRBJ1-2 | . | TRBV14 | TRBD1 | TGTGCCAGCAGCCAAGGACCGGACAGGGGGTATGGCTACACCTTC | CASSQGPDRGYGYTF
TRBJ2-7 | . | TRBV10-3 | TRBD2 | TGTGCCATCAGTGACGGGACTAGCCATGGTGACGAGCAGTACTTC | CAISDGTSHGDEQYF
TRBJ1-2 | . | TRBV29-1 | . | TGCAGCGTTGAAGATCTCAGGGCTGGCTACACCTTC | CSVEDLRAGYTF
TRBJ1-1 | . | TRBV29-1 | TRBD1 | TGCAGCGTTACCGGGACAGGGGGCGAGGACACTGAAGCTTTCTTT | CSVTGTGGEDTEAFF
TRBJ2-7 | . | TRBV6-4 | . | TGTGCCAGCTCTACTAGCAAGATTTACGAGCAGTACTTC | CASSTSKIYEQYF
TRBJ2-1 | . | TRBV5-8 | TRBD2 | TGTGCCAGCAGCTTGACCCTGGGACTAGCGGGGGAGGATGAGCAGTTCTTC | CASSLTLGLAGEDEQFF
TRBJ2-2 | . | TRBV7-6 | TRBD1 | TGTGCCAGCAGCCCGGGACAGGGTGGTGTCGGGGAGCTGTTTTTT | CASSPGQGGVGELFF
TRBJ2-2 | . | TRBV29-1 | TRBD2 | TGCAGCGCGATTCCGGGACTAGTGAACACCGGGGAGCTGTTTTTT | CSAIPGLVNTGELFF
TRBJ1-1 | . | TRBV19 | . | TGTGCCAGTAGAAGACAAACAGGGCTCCCCGAAGCTTTCTTT | CASRRQTGLPEAFF
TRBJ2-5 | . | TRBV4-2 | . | TGTGCCAGCAGCCAAGATTCGGACAGACAAGAGACCCAGTACTTC | CASSQDSDRQETQYF
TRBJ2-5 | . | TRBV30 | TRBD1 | TGTGCCTGGAGTGGGAAGGGACAGGGTATGGAGACCCAGTACTTC | CAWSGKGQGMETQYF
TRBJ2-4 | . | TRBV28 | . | TGTGCCAGCAGTATAGGGTCCGGGACACCAAAAAACATTCAGTACTTC | CASSIGSGTPKNIQYF
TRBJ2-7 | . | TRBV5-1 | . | TGCGCCAGCAGCTTCCTTCAGGGATCGTACGAGCAGTACTTC | CASSFLQGSYEQYF
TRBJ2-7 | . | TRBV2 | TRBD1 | TGTGCCAGCAGTGACCGACAGGGGGTCTCCTACGAGCAGTACTTC | CASSDRQGVSYEQYF
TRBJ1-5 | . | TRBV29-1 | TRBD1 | TGCAGCGTCGGACAGGGGGCCAATCAGCCCCAGCATTTT | CSVGQGANQPQHF
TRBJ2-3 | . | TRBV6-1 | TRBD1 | TGTGCCAGCGGGACAGGGGGCACAGATACGCAGTATTTT | CASGTGGTDTQYF
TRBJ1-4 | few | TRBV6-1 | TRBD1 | TGTGCCAGCAGTGAGATGGCCAGGGGGCGTGAAAAACTGTTTTTT | CASSEMARGREKLFF
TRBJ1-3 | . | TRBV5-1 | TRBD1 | TGCGCCAGCAGCTCCCCGGGACAGCACTCTGGAAACACCATATATTTT | CASSSPGQHSGNTIYF
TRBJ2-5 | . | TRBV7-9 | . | TGTGCCAGCAGCTTAGCGCGAGACCAAGAGACCCAGTACTTC | CASSLARDQETQYF
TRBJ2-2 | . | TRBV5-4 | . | TGTGCCAGCAGCTTGGAGGGAGTAAACACCGGGGAGCTGTTTTTT | CASSLEGVNTGELFF
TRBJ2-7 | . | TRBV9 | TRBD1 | TGTGCCAGCAGCCCACGAACAGGGGGAGCCATCTACGAGCAGTACTTC | CASSPRTGGAIYEQYF
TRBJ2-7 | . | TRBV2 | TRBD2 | TGTGCCAGCAGTGATGGCGGGAGAGTCTACGAGCAGTACTTC | CASSDGGRVYEQYF
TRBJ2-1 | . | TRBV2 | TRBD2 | TGTGCCAGCAGTGACGCTAGCGGGAGGGTATATGAGCAGTTCTTC | CASSDASGRVYEQFF
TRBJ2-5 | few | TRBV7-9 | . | TGTGCCAGCAGCCCCCGGACTCCCGAGCCCCAGTACTTC | CASSPRTPEPQYF
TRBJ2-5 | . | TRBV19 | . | TGTGCCAGTAGTATTGGGAGCGAAGAGACCCAGTACTTC | CASSIGSEETQYF
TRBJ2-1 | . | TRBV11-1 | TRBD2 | TGTGCCAGCAGCGTATCTAGCGGCGGGTACAATGAGCAGTTCTTC | CASSVSSGGYNEQFF
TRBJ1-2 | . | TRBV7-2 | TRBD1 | TGTGCCAGCAGCCAGACAGGGAACTATGGCTACACCTTC | CASSQTGNYGYTF
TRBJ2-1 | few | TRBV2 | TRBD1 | TGTGCCAGCTCCACGGGACAGGGGGCATATAATGAGCAGTTCTTC | CASSTGQGAYNEQFF
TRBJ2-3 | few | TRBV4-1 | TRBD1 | TGCGCCAGCAGCCAAGGAAGGGGACAGAGCGACACAGATACGCAGTATTTT | CASSQGRGQSDTDTQYF
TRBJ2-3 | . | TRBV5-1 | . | TGCGCCAGCAGCTTTAACACAGATACGCAGTATTTT | CASSFNTDTQYF
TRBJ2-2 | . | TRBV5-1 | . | TGCGCCAGCAGCTTGTCTACTGGTTCTGCTGGGGAGCTGTTTTTT | CASSLSTGSAGELFF
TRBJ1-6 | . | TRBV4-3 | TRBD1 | TGCGCCAGCAGCCAGGACAGGGAATTTTGGTCACCCCTCCACTTT | CASSQDREFWSPLHF
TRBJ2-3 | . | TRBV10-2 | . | TGCGCCAGCAGTTTTCGGACAGATACGCAGTATTTT | CASSFRTDTQYF
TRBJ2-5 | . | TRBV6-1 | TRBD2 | TGTGCCAGCACTCCCCCGGGAGGGAGGGAGACCCAGTACTTC | CASTPPGGRETQYF
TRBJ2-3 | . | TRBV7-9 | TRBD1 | TGTGCCAGCAGCCCCGGGACAGGGGGCACAGATACGCAGTATTTT | CASSPGTGGTDTQYF
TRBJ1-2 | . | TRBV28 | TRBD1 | TGTGCCAGCAGTCCGGGACAGTACTATGGCTACACCTTC | CASSPGQYYGYTF
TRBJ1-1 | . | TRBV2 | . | TGTGCCAGCGTAGGGGTCATTGAAGCTTTCTTT | CASVGVIEAFF
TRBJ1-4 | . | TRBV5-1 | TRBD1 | TGCGCCAGCAGTTTCGGACAGGGAGATGAAAAACTGTTTTTT | CASSFGQGDEKLFF
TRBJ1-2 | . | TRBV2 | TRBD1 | TGTGCCAGCAGGGGGACAGGAACATATGGCTACACCTTC | CASRGTGTYGYTF